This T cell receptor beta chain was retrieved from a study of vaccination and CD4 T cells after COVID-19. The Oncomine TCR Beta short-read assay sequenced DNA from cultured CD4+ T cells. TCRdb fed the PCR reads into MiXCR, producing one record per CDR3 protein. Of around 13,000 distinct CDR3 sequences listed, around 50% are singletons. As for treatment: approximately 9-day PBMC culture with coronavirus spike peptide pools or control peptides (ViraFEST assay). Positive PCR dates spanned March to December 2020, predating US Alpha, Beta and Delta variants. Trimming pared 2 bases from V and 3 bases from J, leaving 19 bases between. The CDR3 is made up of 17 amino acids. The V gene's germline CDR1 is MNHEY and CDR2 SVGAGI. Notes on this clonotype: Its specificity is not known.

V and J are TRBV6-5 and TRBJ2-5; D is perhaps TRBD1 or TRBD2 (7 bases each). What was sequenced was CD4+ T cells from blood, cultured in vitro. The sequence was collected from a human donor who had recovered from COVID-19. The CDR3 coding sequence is TGTGCCAGCAGTTACCCGCGGGGGAACAGGGGCAAAGAGACCCAGTACTTC. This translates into CASSYPRGNRGKETQYF.